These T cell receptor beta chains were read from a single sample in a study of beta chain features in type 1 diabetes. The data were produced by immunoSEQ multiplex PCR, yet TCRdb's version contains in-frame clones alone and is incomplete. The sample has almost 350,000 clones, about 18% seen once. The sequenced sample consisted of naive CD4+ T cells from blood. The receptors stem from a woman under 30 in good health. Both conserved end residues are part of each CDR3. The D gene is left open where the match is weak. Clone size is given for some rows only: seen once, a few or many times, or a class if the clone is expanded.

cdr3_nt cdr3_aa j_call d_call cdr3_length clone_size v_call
TGTGCCAGCAGCCCAGGGGCAGGGAGCAATCAGCCCCAGCATTTT CASSPGAGSNQPQHF TRBJ1-5 . 15 few TRBV7-9
TGCAGCGCCGGGATGGGGAGGGACATTCAGTACTTC CSAGMGRDIQYF TRBJ2-4 TRBD2 12 . TRBV29-1
TGCGCCAGCAGCCCGGGACAGGGGGGAGTCTATGGAAACACCATATATTTT CASSPGQGGVYGNTIYF TRBJ1-3 TRBD1 17 . TRBV4-1
TGTGCCAGCAGGAGCCGGGATCCGCCAATTTTT CASRSRDPPIF TRBJ1-4 . 11 . TRBV2
TGTGCCAGCAGCCCACCAGCGGGAGTTAGGGAGCAGTACTTC CASSPPAGVREQYF TRBJ2-7 TRBD2 14 . TRBV7-2
TGTGCCAGCAGCCCATGGGACAGATTCACAGATACGCAGTATTTT CASSPWDRFTDTQYF TRBJ2-3 TRBD1 15 . TRBV9
TGTGCCAGCAAACTACAGGTTTATGGTGGCTACACCTTC CASKLQVYGGYTF TRBJ1-2 . 13 few TRBV6-1
TGTGCCTGGAGTACAGGGGAAGGACACAATGAGCAGTTCTTC CAWSTGEGHNEQFF TRBJ2-1 TRBD1 14 . TRBV30
TGTGCCAGCAGCCCTCTGGGACTAGCGGCAGACAATGAGCAGTTCTTC CASSPLGLAADNEQFF TRBJ2-1 TRBD2 16 . TRBV7-3
TGTGCCAGCAGCTTGTGGGAGGTCTACGAGCAGTACTTC CASSLWEVYEQYF TRBJ2-7 . 13 few TRBV5-4
TGTGCCAGCAGTTTAGGCGGGAGGGCCTACGAGACCCAGTACTTC CASSLGGRAYETQYF TRBJ2-5 TRBD2 15 few TRBV28
TGTGCTAGTGGTTTGGTACCGGGAAACGCATACAATCAGCCCCAGCATTTT CASGLVPGNAYNQPQHF TRBJ1-5 . 17 . TRBV12-5
TGTGCCAGCAGCCAAGAGCGCGGGGAGCTGTTTTTT CASSQERGELFF TRBJ2-2 . 12 . TRBV4-2
TGCGCCAGCAGCCGACAGAGTAGCTACGAGCAGTACTTC CASSRQSSYEQYF TRBJ2-7 . 13 . TRBV4-1
TGTGCCAGCTCACCACCTACTAGATACAATGAGCAGTTCTTC CASSPPTRYNEQFF TRBJ2-1 . 14 . TRBV18
TGCGCCAGCAGCTTGGGACAGGCGGGCACTGAAGCTTTCTTT CASSLGQAGTEAFF TRBJ1-1 . 14 few TRBV5-1
TGTGCCAGCAGCCAAGACGGGGGTACGGGTGAGCAGTTCTTC CASSQDGGTGEQFF TRBJ2-1 . 14 few TRBV14
TGCAGCGTTTCAAAGATAGCGTCGGGTACAGATACGCAGTATTTT CSVSKIASGTDTQYF TRBJ2-3 . 15 few TRBV29-1
TGTGCCAGCACCTTCAGGGTCGATAACTATGGCTACACCTTC CASTFRVDNYGYTF TRBJ1-2 . 14 few TRBV28
TGTGCCAGCAGTTACGGCCAGTCCGACTATGGCTACACCTTC CASSYGQSDYGYTF TRBJ1-2 . 14 . TRBV6-5
TGTGCCAGCAGTTCGTCCTGGGGGGGGGCGCGTGGCTACACCTTC CASSSSWGGARGYTF TRBJ1-2 . 15 . TRBV27
TGTGCCAGCAGCCCGACTAACACCGGGGAGCTGTTTTTT CASSPTNTGELFF TRBJ2-2 . 13 few TRBV7-2
TGTGCCAGCTCCTCGGCCGACAGAGACACTGAAGCTTTCTTT CASSSADRDTEAFF TRBJ1-1 . 14 few TRBV18
TGTGCCAGCAGCTTAGCGCCATTTACCGGGACAGGGAGGCAATCACCCCTCCACTTT CASSLAPFTGTGRQSPLHF TRBJ1-6 TRBD1 19 . TRBV7-6
TGTGCCTGGACCAGGAACAGCCTGAACACTGAAGCTTTCTTT CAWTRNSLNTEAFF TRBJ1-1 . 14 . TRBV30